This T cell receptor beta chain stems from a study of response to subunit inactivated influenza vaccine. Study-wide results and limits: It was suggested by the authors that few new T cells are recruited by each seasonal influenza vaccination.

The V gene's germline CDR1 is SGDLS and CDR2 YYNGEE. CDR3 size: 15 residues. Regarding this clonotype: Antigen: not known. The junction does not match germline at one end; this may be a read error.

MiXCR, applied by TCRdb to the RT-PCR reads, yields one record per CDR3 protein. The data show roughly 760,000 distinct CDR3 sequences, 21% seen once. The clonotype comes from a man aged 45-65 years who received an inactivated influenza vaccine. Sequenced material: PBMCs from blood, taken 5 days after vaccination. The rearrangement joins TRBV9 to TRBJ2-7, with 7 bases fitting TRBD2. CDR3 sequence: CASSESGDYLYEQSF. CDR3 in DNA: TGTGCCAGCAGCGAGAGTGGGGACTATCTATACGAGCAGTCCTTC.